Sequencing of this T cell receptor beta chain was carried out in a study of blood T cell repertoires in COVID-19. On the study more broadly: Sources were T cells, B-cell-depleted T cells, or PBMCs; the material itself was cDNA or gDNA.

This CDR3 contains 15 residues. Trimming cost V 6 bases and J 6 bases; bases outside gene matches: 11. Germline CDR1 is GTSNPN and CDR2 is SVGIG (reference sequence). Data came from immunoSEQ multiplex PCR; TCRdb stores just in-frame clones and leaves some out. The sample has roughly 200,000 clones; around 85% are singletons. The specimen was peripheral blood. The receptor was isolated from a human donor with active or convalescent COVID-19. The donor label of this sample is uncertain. The J gene is TRBJ1-6, the V gene TRBV30, with 7 bases matching TRBD1. CDR3: CACGRTGLANSPLHF. CDR3 in DNA: TGTGCCTGCGGACGGACAGGCTTGGCTAATTCACCCCTCCACTTT. The whole variable domain, remainder taken from reference TRBV30 and TRBJ1-6, is SQTIHQWPATLVQPVGSPLSLECTVEGTSNPNLYWYRQAAGRGLQLLFYSVGIGQISSEVPQNLSASRPQDRQFILSSKKLLLSDSGFYLCACGRTGLANSPLHFGNGTRLTVT.